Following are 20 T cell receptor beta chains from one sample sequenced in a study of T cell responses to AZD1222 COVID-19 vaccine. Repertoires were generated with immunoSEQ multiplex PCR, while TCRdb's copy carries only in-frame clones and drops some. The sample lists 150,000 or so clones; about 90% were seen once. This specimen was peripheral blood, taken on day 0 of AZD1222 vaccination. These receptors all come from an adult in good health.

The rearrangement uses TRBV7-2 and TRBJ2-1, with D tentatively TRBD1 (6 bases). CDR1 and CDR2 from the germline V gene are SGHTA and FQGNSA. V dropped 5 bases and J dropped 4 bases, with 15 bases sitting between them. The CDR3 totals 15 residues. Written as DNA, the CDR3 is TGTGCCAGCAGCCCTCTAGGGGGATTATACAATGAGCAGTTCTTC. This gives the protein CASSPLGGLYNEQFF.

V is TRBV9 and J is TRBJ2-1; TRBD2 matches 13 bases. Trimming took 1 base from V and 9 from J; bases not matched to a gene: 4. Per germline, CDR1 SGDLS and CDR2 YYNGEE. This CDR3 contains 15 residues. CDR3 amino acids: CASSVTSGGVGEQFF. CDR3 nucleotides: TGTGCCAGCAGCGTAACTAGCGGGGGGGTTGGTGAGCAGTTCTTC.

In DNA form, the CDR3 reads TGTGCCAGCTCTCCCCAAATTGGATTCCAGCCCCAGCATTTT. This encodes CASSPQIGFQPQHF. V is TRBV28 and J is TRBJ1-5; D is unresolved. The CDR3 has 14 amino acids. With 8 bases removed from V and 7 bases from J, the gap between germline ends came to 18 bases. Looked up from germline, CDR1 is MDHEN and CDR2 is SYDVKM.

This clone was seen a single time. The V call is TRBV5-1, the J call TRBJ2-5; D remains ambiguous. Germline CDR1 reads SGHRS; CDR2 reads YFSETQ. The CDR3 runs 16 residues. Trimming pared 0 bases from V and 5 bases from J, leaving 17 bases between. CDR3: CASSLVTDALAETQYF. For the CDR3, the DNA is TGCGCCAGCAGCTTGGTAACTGATGCCCTCGCCGAGACCCAGTACTTC. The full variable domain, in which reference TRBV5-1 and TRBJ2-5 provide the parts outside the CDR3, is KAGVTQTPRYLIKTRGQQVTLSCSPISGHRSVSWYQQTPGQGLQFLFEYFSETQRNKGNFPGRFSGRQFSNSRSEMNVSTLELGDSALYLCASSLVTDALAETQYFGPGTRLLVL.

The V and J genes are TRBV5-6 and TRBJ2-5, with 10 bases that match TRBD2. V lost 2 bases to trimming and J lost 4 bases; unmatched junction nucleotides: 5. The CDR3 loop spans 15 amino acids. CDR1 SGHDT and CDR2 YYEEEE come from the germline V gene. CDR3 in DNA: TGTGCCAGCAGCTTTAGCGGGGGGCCGGGAGAGACCCAGTACTTC. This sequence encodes CASSFSGGPGETQYF. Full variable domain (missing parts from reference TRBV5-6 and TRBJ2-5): DAGVTQSPTHLIKTRGQQVTLRCSPKSGHDTVSWYQQALGQGPQFIFQYYEEEERQRGNFPDRFSGHQFPNYSSELNVNALLLGDSALYLCASSFSGGPGETQYFGPGTRLLVL.

DNA for the CDR3: TGCGCCAGCAGCCAAGATAAAGGCAGGGGAGATACGCAGTATTTT. This translates into CASSQDKGRGDTQYF. V is TRBV4-3 and J is TRBJ2-3, with D tentatively TRBD1 (6 bases). CDR3 size: 15 residues. The V gene's germline CDR1 is LGHNA and CDR2 YSLEER. V was cut by 0 bases and J by 5 bases, with 12 bases left in between.

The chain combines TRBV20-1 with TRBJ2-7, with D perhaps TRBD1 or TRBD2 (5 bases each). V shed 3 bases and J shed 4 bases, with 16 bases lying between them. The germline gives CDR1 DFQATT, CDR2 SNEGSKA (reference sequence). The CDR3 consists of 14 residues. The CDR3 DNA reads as TGCAGTGCTAGTGGTGGGACCCTCGATTACGAGCAGTACTTC. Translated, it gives CSASGGTLDYEQYF.

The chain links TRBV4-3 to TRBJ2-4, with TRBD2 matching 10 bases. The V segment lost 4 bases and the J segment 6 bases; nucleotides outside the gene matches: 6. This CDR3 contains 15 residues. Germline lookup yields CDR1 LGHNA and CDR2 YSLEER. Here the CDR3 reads CASSPESGRGNIQYF. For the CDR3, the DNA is TGCGCCAGCAGCCCGGAGAGCGGGAGGGGAAACATTCAGTACTTC.

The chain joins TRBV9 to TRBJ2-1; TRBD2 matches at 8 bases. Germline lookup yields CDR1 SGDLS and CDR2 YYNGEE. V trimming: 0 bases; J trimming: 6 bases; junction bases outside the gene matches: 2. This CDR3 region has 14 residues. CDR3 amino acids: CASSVALAGNEQFF. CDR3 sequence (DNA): TGTGCCAGCAGCGTAGCCCTAGCGGGCAATGAGCAGTTCTTC.

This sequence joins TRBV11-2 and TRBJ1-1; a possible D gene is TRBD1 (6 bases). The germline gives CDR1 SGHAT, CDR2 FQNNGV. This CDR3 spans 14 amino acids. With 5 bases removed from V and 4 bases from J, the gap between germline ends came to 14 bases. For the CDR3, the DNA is TGTGCCAGCAGCCACAGGGTTTTGGGCACTGAAGCTTTCTTT. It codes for CASSHRVLGTEAFF.

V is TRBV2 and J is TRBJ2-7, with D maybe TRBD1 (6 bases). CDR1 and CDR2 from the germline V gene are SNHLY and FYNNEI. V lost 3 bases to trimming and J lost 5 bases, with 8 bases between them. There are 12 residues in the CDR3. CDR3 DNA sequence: TGTGCCAGCAGTGACAGGGGCCACGAGCAGTACTTC. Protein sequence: CASSDRGHEQYF. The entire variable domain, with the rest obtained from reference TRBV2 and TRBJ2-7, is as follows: EPEVTQTPSHQVTQMGQEVILRCVPISNHLYFYWYRQILGQKVEFLVSFYNNEISEKSEIFDDQFSVERPDGSNFTLKIRSTKLEDSAMYFCASSDRGHEQYFGPGTRLTVT.

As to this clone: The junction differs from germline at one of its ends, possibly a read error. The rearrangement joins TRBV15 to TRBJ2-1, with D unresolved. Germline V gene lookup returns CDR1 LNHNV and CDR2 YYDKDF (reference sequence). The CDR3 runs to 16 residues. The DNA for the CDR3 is TGTGCCACCAGCAGAGCGTATGAAAGAAGCTCCAATAAGCAGTTCTTC. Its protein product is CATSRAYERSSNKQFF.

CDR3 DNA sequence: TGTGCCAGTAGGGGGACTAGCGGGACTCCCTACGAGCAGTACTTC. Translating gives CASRGTSGTPYEQYF. V and J are TRBV19 and TRBJ2-7; TRBD2 matches 13 bases. The CDR3 sequence is 15 residues long. Trimming at V came to 6 bases and at J to 2 bases, leaving 4 bases not matched to a gene. CDR1 and CDR2 from the germline V gene are LNHDA and SQIVND (reference sequence). Complete variable domain (other parts from reference TRBV19 and TRBJ2-7): DGGITQSPKYLFRKEGQNVTLSCEQNLNHDAMYWYRQDPGQGLRLIYYSQIVNDFQKGDIAEGYSVSREKKESFPLTVTSAQKNPTAFYLCASRGTSGTPYEQYFGPGTRLTVT.

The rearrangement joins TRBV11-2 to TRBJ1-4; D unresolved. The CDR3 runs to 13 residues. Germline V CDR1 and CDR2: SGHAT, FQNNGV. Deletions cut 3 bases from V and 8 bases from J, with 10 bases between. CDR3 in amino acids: CASSLSGREKLFF. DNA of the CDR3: TGTGCCAGCAGCTTGTCCGGAAGGGAAAAACTGTTTTTT. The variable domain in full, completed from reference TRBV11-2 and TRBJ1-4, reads EAGVAQSPRYKIIEKRQSVAFWCNPISGHATLYWYQQILGQGPKLLIQFQNNGVVDDSQLPKDRFSAERLKGVDSTLKIQPAKLEDSAVYLCASSLSGREKLFFGSGTQLSVL.

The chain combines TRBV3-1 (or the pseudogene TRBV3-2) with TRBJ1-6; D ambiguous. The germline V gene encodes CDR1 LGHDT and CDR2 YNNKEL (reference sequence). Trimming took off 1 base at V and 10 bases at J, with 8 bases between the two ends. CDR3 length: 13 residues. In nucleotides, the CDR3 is TGTGCCAGCAGCCAAGCGAGTCGGTCACCCCTCCACTTT. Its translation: CASSQASRSPLHF.

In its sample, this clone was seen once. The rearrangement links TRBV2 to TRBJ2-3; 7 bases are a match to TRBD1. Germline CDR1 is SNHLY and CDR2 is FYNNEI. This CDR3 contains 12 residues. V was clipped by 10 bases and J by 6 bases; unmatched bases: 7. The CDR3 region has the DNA TGTGCCATGGGACAGCCCATGGATACGCAGTATTTT. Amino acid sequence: CAMGQPMDTQYF.

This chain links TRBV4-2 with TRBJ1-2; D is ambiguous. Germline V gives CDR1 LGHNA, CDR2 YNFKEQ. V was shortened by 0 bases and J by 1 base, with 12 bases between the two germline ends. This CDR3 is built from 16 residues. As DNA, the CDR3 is TGTGCCAGCAGCCAAGAGGAATTCTCCATTAACTATGGCTACACCTTC. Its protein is CASSQEEFSINYGYTF.

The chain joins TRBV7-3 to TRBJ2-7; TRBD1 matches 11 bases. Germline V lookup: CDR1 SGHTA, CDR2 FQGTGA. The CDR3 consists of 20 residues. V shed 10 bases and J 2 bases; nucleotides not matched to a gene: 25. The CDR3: CANYGQGAAISGSEPYEQYF. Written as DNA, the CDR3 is TGTGCCAACTATGGACAGGGGGCTGCGATTAGCGGGAGTGAACCCTACGAGCAGTACTTC.

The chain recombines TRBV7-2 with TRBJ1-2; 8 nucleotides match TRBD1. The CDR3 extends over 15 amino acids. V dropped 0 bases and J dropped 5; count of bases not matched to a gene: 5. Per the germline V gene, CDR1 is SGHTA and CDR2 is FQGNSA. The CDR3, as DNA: TGTGCCAGCAGCTTAGCAGCAGGGGGCGCGTATGGCTACACCTTC. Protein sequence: CASSLAAGGAYGYTF. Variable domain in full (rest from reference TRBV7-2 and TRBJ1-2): GAGVSQSPSNKVTEKGKDVELRCDPISGHTALYWYRQSLGQGLEFLIYFQGNSAPDKSGLPSDRFSAERTGGSVSTLTIQRTQQEDSAVYLCASSLAAGGAYGYTFGSGTRLTVV.

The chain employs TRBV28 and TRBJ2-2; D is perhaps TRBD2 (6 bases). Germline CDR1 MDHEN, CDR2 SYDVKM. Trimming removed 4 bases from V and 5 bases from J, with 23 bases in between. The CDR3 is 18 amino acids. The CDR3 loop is CASSYPFTTRGFTGELFF. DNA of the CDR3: TGTGCCAGCAGTTACCCGTTTACTACCCGGGGGTTTACCGGGGAGCTGTTTTTT.